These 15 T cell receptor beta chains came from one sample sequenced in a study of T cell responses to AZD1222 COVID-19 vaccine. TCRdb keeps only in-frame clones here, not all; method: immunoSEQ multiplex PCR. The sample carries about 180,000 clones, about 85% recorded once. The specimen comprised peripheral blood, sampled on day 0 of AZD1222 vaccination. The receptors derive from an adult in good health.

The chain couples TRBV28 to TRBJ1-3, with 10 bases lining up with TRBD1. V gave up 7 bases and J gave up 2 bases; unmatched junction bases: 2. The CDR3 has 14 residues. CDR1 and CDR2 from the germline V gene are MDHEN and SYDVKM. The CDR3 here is CASIDRGPGNTIYF. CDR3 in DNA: TGTGCCAGCATAGACAGGGGGCCTGGAAACACCATATATTTT.

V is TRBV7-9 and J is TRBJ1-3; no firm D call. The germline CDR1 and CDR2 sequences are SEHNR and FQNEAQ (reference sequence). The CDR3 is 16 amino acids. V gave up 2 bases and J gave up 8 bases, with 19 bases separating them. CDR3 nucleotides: TGTGCCAGCAGCTTAACTCCAGGAAACGTGGGCGACACCATATATTTT. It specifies CASSLTPGNVGDTIYF.

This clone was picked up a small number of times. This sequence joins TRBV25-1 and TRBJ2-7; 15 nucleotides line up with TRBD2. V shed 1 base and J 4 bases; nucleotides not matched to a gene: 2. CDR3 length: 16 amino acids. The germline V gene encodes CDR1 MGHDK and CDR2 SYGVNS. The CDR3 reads CASSESGTSGRYEQYF. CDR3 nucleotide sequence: TGTGCCAGCAGTGAATCTGGGACTAGCGGGAGGTACGAGCAGTACTTC.

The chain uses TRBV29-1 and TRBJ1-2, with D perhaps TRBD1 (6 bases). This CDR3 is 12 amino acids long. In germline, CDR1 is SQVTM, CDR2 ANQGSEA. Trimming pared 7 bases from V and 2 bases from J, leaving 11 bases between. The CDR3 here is CSAWGQNYGYTF. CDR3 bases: TGCAGCGCGTGGGGACAAAACTATGGCTACACCTTC.

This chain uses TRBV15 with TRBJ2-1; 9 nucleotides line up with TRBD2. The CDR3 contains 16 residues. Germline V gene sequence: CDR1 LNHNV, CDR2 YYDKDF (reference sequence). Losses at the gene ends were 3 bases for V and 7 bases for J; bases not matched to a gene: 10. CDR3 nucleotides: TGTGCCACCAGCAGGAAGCGAGTAGCGGGAGAGAATGAGCAGTTCTTC. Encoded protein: CATSRKRVAGENEQFF.

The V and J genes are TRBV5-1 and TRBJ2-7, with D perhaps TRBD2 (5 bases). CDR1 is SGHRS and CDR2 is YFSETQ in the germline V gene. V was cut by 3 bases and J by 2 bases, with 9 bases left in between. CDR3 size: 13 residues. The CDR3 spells CASSSTSTYEQYF. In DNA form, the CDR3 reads TGCGCCAGCAGCTCTACTAGTACCTACGAGCAGTACTTC. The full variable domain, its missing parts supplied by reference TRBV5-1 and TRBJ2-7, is KAGVTQTPRYLIKTRGQQVTLSCSPISGHRSVSWYQQTPGQGLQFLFEYFSETQRNKGNFPGRFSGRQFSNSRSEMNVSTLELGDSALYLCASSSTSTYEQYFGPGTRLTVT.

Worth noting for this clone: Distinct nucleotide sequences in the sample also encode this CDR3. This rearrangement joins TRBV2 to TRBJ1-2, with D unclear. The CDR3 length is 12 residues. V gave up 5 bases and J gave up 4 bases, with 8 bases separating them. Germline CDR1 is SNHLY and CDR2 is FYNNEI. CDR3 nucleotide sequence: TGTGCCAGCAGTCGTGATTCCTATGGCTACACCTTC. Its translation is CASSRDSYGYTF.

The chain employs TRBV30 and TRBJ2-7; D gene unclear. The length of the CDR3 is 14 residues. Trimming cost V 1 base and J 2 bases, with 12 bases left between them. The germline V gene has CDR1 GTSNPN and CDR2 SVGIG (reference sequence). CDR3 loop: CAWSDPRIPYEQYF. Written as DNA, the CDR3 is TGTGCCTGGAGTGATCCTAGAATCCCCTACGAGCAGTACTTC.

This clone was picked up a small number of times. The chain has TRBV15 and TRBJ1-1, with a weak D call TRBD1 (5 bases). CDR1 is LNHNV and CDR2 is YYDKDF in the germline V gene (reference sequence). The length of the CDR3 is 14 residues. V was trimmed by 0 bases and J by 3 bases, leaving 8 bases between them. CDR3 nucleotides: TGTGCCACCAGCAGAGATCAGGGACACACTGAAGCTTTCTTT. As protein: CATSRDQGHTEAFF.

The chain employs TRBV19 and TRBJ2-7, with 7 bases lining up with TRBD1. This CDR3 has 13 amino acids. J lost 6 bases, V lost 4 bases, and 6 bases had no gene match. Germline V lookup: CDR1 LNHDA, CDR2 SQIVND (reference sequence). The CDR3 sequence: CASSTRQGSEQYF. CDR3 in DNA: TGTGCCAGTAGTACCCGACAGGGTAGCGAGCAGTACTTC.

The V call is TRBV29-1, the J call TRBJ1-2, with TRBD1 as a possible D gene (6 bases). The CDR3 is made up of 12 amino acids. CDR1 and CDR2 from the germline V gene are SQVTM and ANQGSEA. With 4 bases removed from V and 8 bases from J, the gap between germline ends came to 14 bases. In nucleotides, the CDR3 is TGCAGCGTTGTGGCAGGGGCGAGAGGCTACACCTTC. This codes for CSVVAGARGYTF.

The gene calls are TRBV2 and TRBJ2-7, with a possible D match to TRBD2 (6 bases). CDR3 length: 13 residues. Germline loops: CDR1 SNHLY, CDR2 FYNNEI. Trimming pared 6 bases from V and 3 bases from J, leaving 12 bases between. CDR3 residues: CASSQGLRYEQYF. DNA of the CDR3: TGTGCCAGCAGCCAGGGACTTCGCTACGAGCAGTACTTC.

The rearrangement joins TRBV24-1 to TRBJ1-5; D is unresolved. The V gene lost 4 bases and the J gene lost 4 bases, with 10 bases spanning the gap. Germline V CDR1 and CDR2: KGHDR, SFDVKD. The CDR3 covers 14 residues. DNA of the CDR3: TGTGCCACCAGTGAATCGGGAGGAAATCAGCCCCAGCATTTT. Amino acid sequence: CATSESGGNQPQHF.

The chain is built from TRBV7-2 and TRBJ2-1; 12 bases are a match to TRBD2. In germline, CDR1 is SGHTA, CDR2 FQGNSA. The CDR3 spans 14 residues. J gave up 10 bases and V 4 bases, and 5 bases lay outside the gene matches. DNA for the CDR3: TGTGCCAGCAGCTCGGGGACTAGCGGGTCGGAGCAGTTCTTC. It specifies CASSSGTSGSEQFF.

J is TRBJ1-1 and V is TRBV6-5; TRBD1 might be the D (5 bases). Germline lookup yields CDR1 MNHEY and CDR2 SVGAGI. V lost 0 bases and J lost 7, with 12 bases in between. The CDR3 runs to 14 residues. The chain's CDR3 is CASSYSAGKFEAFF. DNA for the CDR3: TGTGCCAGCAGTTACTCGGCAGGGAAATTTGAAGCTTTCTTT.